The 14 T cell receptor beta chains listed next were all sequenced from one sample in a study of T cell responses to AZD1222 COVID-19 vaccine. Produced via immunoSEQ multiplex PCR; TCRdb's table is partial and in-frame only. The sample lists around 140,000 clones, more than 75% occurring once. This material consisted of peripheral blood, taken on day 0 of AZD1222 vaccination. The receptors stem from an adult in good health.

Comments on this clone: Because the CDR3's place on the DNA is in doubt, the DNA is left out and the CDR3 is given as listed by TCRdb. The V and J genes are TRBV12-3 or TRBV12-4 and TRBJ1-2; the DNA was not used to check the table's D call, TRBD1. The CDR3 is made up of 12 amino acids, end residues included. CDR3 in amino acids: CASSPGQYVGTF.

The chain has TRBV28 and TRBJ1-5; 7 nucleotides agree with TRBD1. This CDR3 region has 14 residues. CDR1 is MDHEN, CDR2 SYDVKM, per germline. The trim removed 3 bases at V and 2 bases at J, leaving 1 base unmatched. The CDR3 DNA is TGTGCCAGCAGTTTCGGGACAGGCAATCAGCCCCAGCATTTT. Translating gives CASSFGTGNQPQHF.

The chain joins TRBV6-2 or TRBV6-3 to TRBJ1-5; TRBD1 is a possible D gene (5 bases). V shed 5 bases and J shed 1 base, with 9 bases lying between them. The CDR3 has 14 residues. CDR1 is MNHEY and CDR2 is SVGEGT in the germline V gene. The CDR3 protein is CASSTGASNQPQHF. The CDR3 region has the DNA TGTGCCAGCAGTACCGGGGCGAGCAATCAGCCCCAGCATTTT.

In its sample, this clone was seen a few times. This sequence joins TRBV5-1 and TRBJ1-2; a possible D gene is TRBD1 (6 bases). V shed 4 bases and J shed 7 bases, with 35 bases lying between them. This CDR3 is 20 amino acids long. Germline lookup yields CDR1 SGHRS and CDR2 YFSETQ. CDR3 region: CASSPGWGRGPSLRSSGYTF. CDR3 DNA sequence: TGCGCCAGCAGCCCCGGATGGGGACGGGGGCCAAGTTTAAGGTCCTCTGGCTACACCTTC.

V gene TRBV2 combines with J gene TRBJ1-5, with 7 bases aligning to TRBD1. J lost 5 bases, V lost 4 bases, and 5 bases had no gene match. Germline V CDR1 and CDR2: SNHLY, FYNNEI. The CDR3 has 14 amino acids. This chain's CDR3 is CASSGTGLDQPQHF. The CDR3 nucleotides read TGTGCCAGCAGTGGGACAGGTCTCGATCAGCCCCAGCATTTT.

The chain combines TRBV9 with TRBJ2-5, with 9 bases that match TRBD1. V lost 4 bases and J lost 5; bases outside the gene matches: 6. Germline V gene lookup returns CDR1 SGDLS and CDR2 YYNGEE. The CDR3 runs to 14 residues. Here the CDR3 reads CASSPRTGVETQYF. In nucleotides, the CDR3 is TGTGCCAGCAGCCCCCGGACAGGGGTGGAGACCCAGTACTTC.

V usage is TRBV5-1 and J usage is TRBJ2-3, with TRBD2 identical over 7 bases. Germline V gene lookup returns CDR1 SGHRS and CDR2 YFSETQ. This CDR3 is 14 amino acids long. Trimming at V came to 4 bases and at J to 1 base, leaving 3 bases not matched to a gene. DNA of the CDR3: TGCGCCAGCAGCGGACGGGAGGGCACAGATACGCAGTATTTT. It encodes CASSGREGTDTQYF.

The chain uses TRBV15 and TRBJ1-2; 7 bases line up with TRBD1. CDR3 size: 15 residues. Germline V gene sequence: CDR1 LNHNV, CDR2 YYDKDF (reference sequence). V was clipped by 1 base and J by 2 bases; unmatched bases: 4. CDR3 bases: TGTGCCACCAGCAGAGCGACAGGGTACAACTATGGCTACACCTTC. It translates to CATSRATGYNYGYTF. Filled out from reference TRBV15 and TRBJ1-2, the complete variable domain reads DAMVIQNPRYQVTQFGKPVTLSCSQTLNHNVMYWYQQKSSQAPKLLFHYYDKDFNNEADTPDNFQSRRPNTSFCFLDIRSPGLGDTAMYLCATSRATGYNYGYTFGSGTRLTVV.

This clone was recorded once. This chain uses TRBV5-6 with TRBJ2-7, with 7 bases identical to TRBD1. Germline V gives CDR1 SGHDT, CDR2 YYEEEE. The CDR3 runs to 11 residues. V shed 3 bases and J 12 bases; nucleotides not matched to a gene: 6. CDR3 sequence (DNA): TGTGCCAGCAGCTATTCGACAGGGAGGTACTTC. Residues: CASSYSTGRYF.

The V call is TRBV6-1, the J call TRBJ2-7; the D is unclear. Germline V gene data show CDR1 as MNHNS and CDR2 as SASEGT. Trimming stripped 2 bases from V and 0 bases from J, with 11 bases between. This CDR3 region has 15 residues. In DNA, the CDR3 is TGTGCCAGCAGTGAAAACAGAGCCTCCTCCTACGAGCAGTACTTC. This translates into CASSENRASSYEQYF.

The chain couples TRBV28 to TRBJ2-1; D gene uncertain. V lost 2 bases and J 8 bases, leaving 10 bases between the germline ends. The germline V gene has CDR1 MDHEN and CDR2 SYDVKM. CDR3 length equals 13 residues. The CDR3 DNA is TGTGCCAGCAGTTTAACAGATCTCTATGAGCAGTTCTTC. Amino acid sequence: CASSLTDLYEQFF.

This chain's CDR3 is CASRPQGYATNEKLFF. The CDR3, as DNA: TGCGCCAGCAGACCACAGGGATATGCAACTAATGAAAAACTGTTTTTT. The chain employs TRBV5-1 and TRBJ1-4; D is possibly TRBD1 (6 bases). Germline CDR1 is SGHRS and CDR2 is YFSETQ. There are 16 residues in the CDR3. Trimming took off 5 bases at V and 0 bases at J, with 14 bases between the two ends.

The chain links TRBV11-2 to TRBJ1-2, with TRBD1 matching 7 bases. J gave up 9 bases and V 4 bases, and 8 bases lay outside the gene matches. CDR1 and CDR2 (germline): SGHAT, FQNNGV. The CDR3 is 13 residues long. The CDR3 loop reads CASSSLTGISYTF. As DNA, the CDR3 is TGTGCCAGCAGCTCTTTGACAGGGATTAGCTACACCTTC.

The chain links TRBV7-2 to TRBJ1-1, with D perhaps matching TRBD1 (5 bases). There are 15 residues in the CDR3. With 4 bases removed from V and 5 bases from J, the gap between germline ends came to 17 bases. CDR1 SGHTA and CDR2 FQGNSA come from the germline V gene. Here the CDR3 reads CASSSAGLTGTEAFF. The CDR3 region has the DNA TGTGCCAGCAGCTCGGCGGGACTCACGGGGACTGAAGCTTTCTTT.